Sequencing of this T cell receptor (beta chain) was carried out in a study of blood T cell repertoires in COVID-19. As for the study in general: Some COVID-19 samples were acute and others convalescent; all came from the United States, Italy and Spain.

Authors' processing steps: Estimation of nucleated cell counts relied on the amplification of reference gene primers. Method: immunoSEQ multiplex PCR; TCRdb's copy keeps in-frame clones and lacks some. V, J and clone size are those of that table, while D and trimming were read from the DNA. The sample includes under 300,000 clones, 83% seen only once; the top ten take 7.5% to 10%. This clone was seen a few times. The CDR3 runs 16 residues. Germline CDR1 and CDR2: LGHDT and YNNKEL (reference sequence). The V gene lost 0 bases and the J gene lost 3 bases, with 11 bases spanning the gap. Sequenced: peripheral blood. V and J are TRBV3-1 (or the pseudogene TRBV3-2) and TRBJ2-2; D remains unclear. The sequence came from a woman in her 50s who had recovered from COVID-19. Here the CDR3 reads CASSQDPHADTGELFF. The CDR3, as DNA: TGTGCCAGCAGCCAAGATCCCCACGCGGACACCGGGGAGCTGTTTTTT.